This record concerns one T cell receptor (beta chain) sequence. The antigen is undetermined. The CDR3 extends over 15 amino acids. Germline loops: CDR1 LGHNA, CDR2 YSLEER. V was cut by 1 base and J by 3 bases, with 12 bases left in between. Unique molecular identifiers were used in preparing the TCRbeta library. TCRdb fed the PCR reads into MiXCR, producing one record per CDR3 protein. The sample shows 550,000 to 600,000 distinct CDR3 sequences, 23% of them seen only once. The data stem from a study of T-cell reconstitution after alpha-beta-depleted transplantation in children. The study, taken as a whole, reports: Surviving recipient T cells and thymic progenitors produced the high day-60 TCRbeta diversity seen in some patients. Newly generated T cells supplied most T-cell counts and diversity one year post-transplant.

Material: PBMCs, mostly from graft donor cells, obtained 360 days after TCRalphabeta/CD19-depleted stem cell transplant. This clonotype originated in a boy under three years old who had a stem cell transplant for acute myeloid leukemia, so the T cells may come from the graft donor. This chain joins TRBV4-3 and TRBJ1-2, with unresolved D. CDR3 loop: CASSQVLAPDYGYTF. The CDR3 DNA sequence: TGCGCCAGCAGCCAAGTACTGGCGCCGGACTATGGCTACACCTTC.